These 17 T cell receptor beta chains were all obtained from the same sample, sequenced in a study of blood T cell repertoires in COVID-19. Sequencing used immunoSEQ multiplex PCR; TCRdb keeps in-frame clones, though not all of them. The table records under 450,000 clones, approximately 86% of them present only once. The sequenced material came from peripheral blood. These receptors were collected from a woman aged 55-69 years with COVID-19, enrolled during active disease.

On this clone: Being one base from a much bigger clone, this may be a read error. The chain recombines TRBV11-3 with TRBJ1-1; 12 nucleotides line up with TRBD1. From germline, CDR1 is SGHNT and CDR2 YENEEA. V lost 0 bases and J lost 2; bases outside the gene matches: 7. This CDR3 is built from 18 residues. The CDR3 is CASSLDPGGTGGNTEAFF. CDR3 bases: TGTGCCAGCAGCTTAGATCCGGGGGGGACAGGGGGCAACACTGAAGCTTTCTTT.

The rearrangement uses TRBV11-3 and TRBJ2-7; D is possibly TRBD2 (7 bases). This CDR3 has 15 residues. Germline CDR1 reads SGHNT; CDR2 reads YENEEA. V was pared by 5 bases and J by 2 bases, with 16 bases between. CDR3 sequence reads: CASSPRGGGPYEQYF. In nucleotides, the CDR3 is TGTGCCAGCAGCCCTCGGGGAGGGGGGCCCTACGAGCAGTACTTC.

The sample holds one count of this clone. Written as DNA, the CDR3 is TGTGCCAGCTCACCAGCCGCGGAGGGGGCCTATGGCTACACCTTC. This codes for CASSPAAEGAYGYTF. This chain joins TRBV18 and TRBJ1-2; TRBD1 matches at 7 bases. Germline V gene lookup returns CDR1 KGHSH and CDR2 LQKENI. J was trimmed by 4 bases and V by 2 bases; bases with no gene match: 7. The CDR3 is 15 amino acids.

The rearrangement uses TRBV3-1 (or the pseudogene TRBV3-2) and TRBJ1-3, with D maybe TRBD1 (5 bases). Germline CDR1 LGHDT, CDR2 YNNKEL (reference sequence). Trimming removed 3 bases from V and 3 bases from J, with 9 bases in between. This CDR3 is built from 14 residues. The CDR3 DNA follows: TGTGCCAGCAGCCAGGGGGGGGTTGGAAACACCATATATTTT. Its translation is CASSQGGVGNTIYF.

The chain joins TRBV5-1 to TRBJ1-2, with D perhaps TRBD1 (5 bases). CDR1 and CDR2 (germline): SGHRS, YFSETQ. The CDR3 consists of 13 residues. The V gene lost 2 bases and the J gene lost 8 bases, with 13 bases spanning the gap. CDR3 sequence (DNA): TGCGCCAGCAGCTTTGGTGGGGCTAGGGGCTACACCTTC. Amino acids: CASSFGGARGYTF.

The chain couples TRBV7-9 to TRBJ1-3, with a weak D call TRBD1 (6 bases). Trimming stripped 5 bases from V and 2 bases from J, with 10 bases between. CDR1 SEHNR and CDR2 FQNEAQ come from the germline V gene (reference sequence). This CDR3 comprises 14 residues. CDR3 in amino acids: CASSDDRTGNTIYF. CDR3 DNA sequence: TGTGCCAGCAGCGACGACAGGACTGGAAACACCATATATTTT.

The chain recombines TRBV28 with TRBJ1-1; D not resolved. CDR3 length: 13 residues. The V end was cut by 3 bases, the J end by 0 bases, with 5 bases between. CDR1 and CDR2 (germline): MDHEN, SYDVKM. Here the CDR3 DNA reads TGTGCCAGCAGTTTCTCTATGAACACTGAAGCTTTCTTT. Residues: CASSFSMNTEAFF.

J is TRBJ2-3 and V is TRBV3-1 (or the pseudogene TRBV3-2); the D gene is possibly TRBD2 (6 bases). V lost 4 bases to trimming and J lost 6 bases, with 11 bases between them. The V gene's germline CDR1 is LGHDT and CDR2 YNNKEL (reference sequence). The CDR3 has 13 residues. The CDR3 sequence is CASSPPGVDTQYF. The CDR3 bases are TGTGCCAGCAGCCCCCCGGGGGTTGATACGCAGTATTTT.

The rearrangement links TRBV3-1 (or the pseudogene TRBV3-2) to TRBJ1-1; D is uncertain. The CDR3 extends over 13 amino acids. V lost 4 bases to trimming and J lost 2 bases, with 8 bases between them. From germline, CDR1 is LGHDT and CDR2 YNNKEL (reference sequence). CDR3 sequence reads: CASSPRLNTEAFF. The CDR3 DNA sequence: TGTGCCAGCAGCCCCCGACTTAACACTGAAGCTTTCTTT.

The CDR3 DNA is TGTGCCAGCAGCTCCTCCGGGACAGGGTATACCGGGGAGCTGTTTTTT. This gives the protein CASSSSGTGYTGELFF. The chain is built from TRBV7-3 and TRBJ2-2; 9 nucleotides match TRBD1. The germline gives CDR1 SGHTA, CDR2 FQGTGA. The CDR3 runs 16 residues. The trim removed 4 bases at V and 5 bases at J, leaving 8 bases unmatched.

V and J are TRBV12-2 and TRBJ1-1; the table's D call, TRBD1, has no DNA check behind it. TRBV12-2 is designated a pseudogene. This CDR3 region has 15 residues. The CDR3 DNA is TGTGCAAGTCGCTTAAACAGGGGGCGTAGGACTGAAGCTTTCTTT. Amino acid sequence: CASRLNRGRRTEAFF.

In nucleotides, the CDR3 is TGTGCCAGCAGCGTAGGGTCAGGGGGCGGCTATGGCTACACCTTC. Protein: CASSVGSGGGYGYTF. The chain carries TRBV9 and TRBJ1-2; TRBD1 matches 8 bases. V was clipped by 0 bases and J by 4 bases; unmatched bases: 5. Germline V gene lookup returns CDR1 SGDLS and CDR2 YYNGEE. The CDR3 is 15 residues long. Variable domain in full (rest from reference TRBV9 and TRBJ1-2): DSGVTQTPKHLITATGQRVTLRCSPRSGDLSVYWYQQSLDQGLQFLIQYYNGEERAKGNILERFSAQQFPDLHSELNLSSLELGDSALYFCASSVGSGGGYGYTFGSGTRLTVV.

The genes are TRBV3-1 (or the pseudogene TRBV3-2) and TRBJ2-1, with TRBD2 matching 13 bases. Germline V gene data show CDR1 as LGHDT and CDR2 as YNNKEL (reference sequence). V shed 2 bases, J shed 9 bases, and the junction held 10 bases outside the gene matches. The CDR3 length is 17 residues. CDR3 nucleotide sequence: TGTGCCAGCAGCCAACGTTTGACTAGCGGGGGGAGAGGTGAGCAGTTCTTC. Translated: CASSQRLTSGGRGEQFF.

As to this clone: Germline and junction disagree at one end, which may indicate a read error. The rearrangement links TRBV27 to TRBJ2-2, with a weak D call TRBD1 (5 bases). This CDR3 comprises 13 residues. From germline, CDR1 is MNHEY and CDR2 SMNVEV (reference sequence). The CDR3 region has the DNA TGTGCCTGCAGACAGTCCAACACCGGGGAGCTGTTTTTT. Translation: CACRQSNTGELFF.

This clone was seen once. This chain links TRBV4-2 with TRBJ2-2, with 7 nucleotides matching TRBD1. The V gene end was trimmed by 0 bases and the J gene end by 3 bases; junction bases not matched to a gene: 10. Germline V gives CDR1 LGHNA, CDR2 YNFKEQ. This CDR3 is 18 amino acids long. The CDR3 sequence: CASSQDLASGGYTGELFF. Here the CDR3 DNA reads TGTGCCAGCAGCCAAGATCTGGCGTCAGGGGGTTACACCGGGGAGCTGTTTTTT.

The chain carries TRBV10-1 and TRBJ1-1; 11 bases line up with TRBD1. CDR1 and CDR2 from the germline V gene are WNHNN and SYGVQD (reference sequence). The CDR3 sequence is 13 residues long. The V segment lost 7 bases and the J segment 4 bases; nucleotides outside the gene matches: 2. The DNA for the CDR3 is TGCGCCAGCATGGGGACAGGGGGCACTGAAGCTTTCTTT. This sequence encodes CASMGTGGTEAFF.

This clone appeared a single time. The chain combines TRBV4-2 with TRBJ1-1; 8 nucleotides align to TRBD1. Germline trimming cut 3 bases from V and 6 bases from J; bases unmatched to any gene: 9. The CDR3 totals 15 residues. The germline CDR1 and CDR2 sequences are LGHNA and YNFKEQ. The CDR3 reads CASSHARTGSAEAFF. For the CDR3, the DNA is TGTGCCAGCAGCCACGCCAGGACAGGGTCGGCTGAAGCTTTCTTT.